The entry that follows covers one T cell receptor (beta chain) sequence. The source of the sample is a study of blood T cell repertoires in COVID-19. The wider study: Sources were T cells, B-cell-depleted T cells, or PBMCs; the material itself was cDNA or gDNA.

The CDR3 is 14 residues long. Germline V gives CDR1 LNHDA, CDR2 SQIVND (reference sequence). The V and J ends lost 4 bases and 5 bases respectively, with 14 bases between them. Source study methods: Reference gene primer amplification gave estimated nucleated cell counts. TCRdb keeps only in-frame clones here, not all; method: immunoSEQ multiplex PCR. V, J and clone size are those of that table, while D and trimming were read from the DNA. The sample includes fewer than 250,000 clones, under 95% of them seen just once. The gene calls are TRBV19 and TRBJ1-1, with a weak D call TRBD1 (5 bases). Source material: peripheral blood. The sequence derives from a young man with acute or convalescent COVID-19. CDR3 protein: CASSRLQGWTEAFF. CDR3 coding DNA: TGTGCCAGTAGTAGGCTCCAGGGTTGGACTGAAGCTTTCTTT.